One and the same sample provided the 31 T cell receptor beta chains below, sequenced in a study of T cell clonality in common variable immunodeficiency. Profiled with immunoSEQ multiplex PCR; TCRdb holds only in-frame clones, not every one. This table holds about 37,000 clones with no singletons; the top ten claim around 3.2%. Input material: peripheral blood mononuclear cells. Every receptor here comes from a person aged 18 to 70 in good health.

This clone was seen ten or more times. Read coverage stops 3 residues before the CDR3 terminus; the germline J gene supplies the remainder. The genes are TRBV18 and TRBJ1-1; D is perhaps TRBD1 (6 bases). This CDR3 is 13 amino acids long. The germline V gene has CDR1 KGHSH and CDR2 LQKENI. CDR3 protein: CASSRPGQTKAFF. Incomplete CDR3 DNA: TGTGCCAGCTCACGACCCGGACAGACCAAA.

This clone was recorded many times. Partial CDR3 DNA: TGTGCCATCAGTCCCGGGACTAGCTCCAATGAG. It specifies CAISPGTSSNE. The complete CDR3 reads CAISPGTSSNEQFF. V usage is TRBV10-3 and J usage is TRBJ2-1, with TRBD2 identical over 9 bases. The CDR3 end lies 3 residues beyond the end of the read and is filled in from the germline J gene. Germline values: CDR1 ENHRY, CDR2 SYGVKD. J was trimmed by 6 bases and V by 5 bases; bases with no gene match: 5. The CDR3 is made up of 14 amino acids.

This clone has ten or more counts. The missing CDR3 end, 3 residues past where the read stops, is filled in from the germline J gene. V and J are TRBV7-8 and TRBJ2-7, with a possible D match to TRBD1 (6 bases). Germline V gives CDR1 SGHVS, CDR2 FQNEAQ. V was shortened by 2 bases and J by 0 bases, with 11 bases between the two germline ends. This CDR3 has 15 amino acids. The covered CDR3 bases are TGTGCCAGCAGCTTACACACGGGACACTCCTACGAG. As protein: CASSLHTGHSYE. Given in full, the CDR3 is CASSLHTGHSYEQYF.

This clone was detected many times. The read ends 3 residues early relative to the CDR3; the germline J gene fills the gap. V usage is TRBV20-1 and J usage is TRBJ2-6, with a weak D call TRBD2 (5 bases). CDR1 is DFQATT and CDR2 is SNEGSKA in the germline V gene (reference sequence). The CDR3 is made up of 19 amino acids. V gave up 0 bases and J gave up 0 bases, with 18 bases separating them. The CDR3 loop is CSARDHSESRVSGANVLTF. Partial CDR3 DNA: TGCAGTGCTAGAGATCACTCAGAATCGCGGGTCTCTGGGGCCAACGTC.

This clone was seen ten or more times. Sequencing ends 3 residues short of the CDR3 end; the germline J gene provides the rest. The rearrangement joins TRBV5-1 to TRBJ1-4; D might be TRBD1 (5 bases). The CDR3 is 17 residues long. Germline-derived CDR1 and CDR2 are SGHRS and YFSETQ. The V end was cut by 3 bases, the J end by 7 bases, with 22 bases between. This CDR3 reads CASSSFGGQGIGEKLFF. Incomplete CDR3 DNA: TGCGCCAGCAGCTCTTTTGGTGGCCAGGGTATTGGTGAAAAA.

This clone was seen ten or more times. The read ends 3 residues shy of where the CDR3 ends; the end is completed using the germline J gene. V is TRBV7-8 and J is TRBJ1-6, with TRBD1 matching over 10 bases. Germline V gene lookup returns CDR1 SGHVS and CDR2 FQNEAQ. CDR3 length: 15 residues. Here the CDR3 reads CASSLAPGTGDPLHF. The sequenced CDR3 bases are TGTGCCAGCAGCTTAGCTCCCGGGACAGGGGACCCC.

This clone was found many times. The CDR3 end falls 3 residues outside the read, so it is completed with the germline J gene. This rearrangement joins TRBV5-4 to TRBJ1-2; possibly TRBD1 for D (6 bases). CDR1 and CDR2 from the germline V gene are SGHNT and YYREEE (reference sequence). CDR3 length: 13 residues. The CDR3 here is CASSLDGQHGYTF. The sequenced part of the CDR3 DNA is TGTGCCAGCAGCTTGGATGGACAGCACGGC.

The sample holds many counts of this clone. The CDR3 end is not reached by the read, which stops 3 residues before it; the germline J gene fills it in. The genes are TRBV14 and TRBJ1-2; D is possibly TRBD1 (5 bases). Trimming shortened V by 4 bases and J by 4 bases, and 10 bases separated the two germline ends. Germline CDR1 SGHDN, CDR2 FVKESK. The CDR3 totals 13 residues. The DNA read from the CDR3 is TGTGCCAGCAGCCTGGGGCAGTCCTATGGC. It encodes CASSLGQSYG. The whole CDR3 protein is CASSLGQSYGYTF.

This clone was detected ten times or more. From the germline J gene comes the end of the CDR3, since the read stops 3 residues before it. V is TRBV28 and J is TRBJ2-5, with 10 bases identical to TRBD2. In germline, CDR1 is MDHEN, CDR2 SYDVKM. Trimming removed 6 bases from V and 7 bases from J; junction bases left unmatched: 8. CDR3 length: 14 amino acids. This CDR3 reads CASRTSGIERTQYF. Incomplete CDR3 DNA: TGTGCCAGCAGAACTAGCGGGATCGAAAGGACC.

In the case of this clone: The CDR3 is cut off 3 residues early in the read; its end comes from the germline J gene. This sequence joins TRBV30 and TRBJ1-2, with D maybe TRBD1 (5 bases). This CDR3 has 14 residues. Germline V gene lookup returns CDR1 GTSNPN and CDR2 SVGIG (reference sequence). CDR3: CAWSSDSSSNDYTF. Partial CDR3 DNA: TGTGCCTGGAGTTCCGACAGCAGCTCAAACGAC.

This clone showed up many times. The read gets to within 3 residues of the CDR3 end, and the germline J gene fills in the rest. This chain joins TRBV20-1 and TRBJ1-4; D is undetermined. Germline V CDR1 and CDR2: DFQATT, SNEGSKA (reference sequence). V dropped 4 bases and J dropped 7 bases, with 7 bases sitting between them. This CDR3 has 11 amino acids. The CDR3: CSATLREKLFF. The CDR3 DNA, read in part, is TGCAGTGCTACCCTCCGTGAAAAA.

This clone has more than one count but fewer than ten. The sequenced CDR3 bases are TGCAGTGCAGTCCCGGGACTAGCGGGATTATACTACGAG. It codes for CSAVPGLAGLYYE. The full-length CDR3 reads as CSAVPGLAGLYYEQYF. The rearrangement links TRBV20-1 to TRBJ2-7, with TRBD2 matching over 13 bases. The read is 3 residues too short to cover the CDR3 end, so that end is filled in from the germline J gene. Trimming removed 6 bases from V and 3 bases from J; junction bases left unmatched: 11. Germline values: CDR1 DFQATT, CDR2 SNEGSKA (reference sequence). CDR3 length: 16 residues.

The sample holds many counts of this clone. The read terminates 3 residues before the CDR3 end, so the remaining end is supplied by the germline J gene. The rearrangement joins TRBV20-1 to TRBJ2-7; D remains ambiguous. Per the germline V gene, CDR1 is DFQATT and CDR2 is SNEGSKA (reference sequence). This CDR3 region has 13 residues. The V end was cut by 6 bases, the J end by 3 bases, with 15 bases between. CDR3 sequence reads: CSAELRHHYEQYF. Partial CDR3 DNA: TGCAGTGCAGAGCTGAGACACCACTACGAG.

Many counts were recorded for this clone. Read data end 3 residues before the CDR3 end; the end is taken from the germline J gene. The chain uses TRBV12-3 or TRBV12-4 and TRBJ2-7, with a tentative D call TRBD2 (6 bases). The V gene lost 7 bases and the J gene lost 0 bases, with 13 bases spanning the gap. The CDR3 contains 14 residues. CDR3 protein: CASNYGGSSYEQYF. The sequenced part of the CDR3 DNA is TGTGCCAGCAACTACGGGGGTAGCTCCTACGAG.

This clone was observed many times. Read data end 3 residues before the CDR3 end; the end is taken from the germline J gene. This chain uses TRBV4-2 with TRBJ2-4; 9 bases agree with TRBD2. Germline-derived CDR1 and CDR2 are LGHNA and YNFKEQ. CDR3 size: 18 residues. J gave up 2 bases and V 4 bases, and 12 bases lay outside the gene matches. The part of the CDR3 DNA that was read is TGTGCCAGCAGCCTACCCATGGAACTAGCGGGTCCCAAAAACATT. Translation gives CASSLPMELAGPKNI. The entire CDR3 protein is CASSLPMELAGPKNIQYF.

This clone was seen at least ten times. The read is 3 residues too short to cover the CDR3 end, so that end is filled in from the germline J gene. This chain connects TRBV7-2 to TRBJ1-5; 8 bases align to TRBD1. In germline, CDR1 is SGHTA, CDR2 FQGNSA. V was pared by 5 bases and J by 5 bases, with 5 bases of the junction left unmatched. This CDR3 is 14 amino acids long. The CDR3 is CASSPQGGYQPQHF. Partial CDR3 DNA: TGTGCCAGCAGCCCACAGGGGGGGTATCAGCCC.

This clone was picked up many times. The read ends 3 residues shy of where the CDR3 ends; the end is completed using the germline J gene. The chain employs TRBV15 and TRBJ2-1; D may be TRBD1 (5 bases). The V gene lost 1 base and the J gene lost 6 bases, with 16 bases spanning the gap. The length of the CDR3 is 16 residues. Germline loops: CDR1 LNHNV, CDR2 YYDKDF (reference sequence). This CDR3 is CATSRVRLGVGNEQFF. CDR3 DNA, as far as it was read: TGTGCCACCAGCAGAGTAAGGCTAGGGGTGGGCAATGAG. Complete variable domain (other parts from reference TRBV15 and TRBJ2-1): DAMVIQNPRYQVTQFGKPVTLSCSQTLNHNVMYWYQQKSSQAPKLLFHYYDKDFNNEADTPDNFQSRRPNTSFCFLDIRSPGLGDTAMYLCATSRVRLGVGNEQFFGPGTRLTVL.

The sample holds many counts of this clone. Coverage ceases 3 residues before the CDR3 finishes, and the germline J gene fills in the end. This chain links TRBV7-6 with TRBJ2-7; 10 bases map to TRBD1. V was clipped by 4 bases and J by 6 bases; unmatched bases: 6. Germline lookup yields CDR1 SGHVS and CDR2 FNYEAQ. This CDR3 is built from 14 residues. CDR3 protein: CASSSMGTGAEQYF. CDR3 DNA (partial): TGTGCCAGCAGCTCCATGGGGACAGGGGCCGAG.

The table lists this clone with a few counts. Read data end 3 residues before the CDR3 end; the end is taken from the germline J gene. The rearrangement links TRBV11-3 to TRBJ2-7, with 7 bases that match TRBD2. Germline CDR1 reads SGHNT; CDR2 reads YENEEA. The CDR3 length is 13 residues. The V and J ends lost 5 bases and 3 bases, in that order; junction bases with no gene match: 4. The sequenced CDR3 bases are TGTGCCAGCAGCCGGAGCGGGATCTACGAG. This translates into CASSRSGIYE. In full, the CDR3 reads CASSRSGIYEQYF. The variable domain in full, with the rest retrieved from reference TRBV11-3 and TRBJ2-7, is EAGVVQSPRYKIIEKKQPVAFWCNPISGHNTLYWYLQNLGQGPELLIRYENEEAVDDSQLPKDRFSAERLKGVDSTLKIQPAELGDSAVYLCASSRSGIYEQYFGPGTRLTVT.

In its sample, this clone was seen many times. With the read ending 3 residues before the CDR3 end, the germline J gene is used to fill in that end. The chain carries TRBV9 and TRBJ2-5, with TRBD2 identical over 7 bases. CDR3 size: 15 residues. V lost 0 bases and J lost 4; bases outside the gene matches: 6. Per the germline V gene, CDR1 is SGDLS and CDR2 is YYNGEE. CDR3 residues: CASSVDSGGRETQYF. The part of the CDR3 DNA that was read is TGTGCCAGCAGCGTAGATTCGGGCGGGAGAGAGACC.

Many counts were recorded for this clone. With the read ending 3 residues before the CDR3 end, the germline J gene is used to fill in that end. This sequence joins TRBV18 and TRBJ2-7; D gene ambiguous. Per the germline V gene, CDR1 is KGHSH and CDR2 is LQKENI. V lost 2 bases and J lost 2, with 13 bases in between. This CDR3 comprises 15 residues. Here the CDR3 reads CASSPWAVMTYEQYF. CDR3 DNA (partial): TGTGCCAGCTCACCATGGGCAGTGATGACCTACGAG.

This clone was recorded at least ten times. This CDR3 reads CAISDRGGDTEAFF. The sequenced part of the CDR3 DNA is TGTGCCATCAGTGATCGAGGGGGGGACACTGAA. The gene calls are TRBV10-3 and TRBJ1-1, with D possibly matching TRBD1 (6 bases). The read finishes 3 residues shy of the CDR3 end, and the germline J gene is used to complete it. The CDR3 spans 14 residues. The V end was cut by 3 bases, the J end by 3 bases, with 11 bases between. Germline V gene data show CDR1 as ENHRY and CDR2 as SYGVKD.

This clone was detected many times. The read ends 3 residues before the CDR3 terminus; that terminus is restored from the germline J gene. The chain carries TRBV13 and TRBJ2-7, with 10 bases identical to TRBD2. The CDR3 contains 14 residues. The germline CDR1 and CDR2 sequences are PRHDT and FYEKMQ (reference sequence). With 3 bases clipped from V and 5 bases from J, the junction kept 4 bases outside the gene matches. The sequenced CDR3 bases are TGTGCCAGCAGCTTGCTAGCGGGAGTCAACGAG. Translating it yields CASSLLAGVNE. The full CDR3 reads CASSLLAGVNEQYF.

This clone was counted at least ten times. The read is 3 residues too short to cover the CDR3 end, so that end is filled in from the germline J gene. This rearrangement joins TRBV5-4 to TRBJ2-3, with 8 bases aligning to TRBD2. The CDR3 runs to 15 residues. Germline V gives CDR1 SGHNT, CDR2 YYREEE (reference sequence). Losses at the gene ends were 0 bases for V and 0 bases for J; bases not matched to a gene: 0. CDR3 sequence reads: CASSLGGRSTDTQYF. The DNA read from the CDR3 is TGTGCCAGCAGCTTGGGCGGGAGGAGCACAGATACG.

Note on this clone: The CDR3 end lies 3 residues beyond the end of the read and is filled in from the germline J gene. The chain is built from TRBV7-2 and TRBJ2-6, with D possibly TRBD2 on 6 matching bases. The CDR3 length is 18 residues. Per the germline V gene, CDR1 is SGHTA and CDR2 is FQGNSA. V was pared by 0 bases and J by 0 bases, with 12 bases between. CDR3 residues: CASSLAPGRGSGANVLTF. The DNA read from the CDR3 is TGTGCCAGCAGCTTAGCCCCAGGGCGGGGCTCTGGGGCCAACGTC.

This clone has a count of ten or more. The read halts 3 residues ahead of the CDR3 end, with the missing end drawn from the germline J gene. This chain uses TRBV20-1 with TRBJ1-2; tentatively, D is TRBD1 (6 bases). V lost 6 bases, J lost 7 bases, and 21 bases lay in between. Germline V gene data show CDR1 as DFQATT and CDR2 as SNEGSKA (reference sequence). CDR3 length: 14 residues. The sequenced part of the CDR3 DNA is TGCAGTGCCGTTGGGAACAGGGTAGCAAGTGGC. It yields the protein CSAVGNRVASG. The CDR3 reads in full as CSAVGNRVASGYTF.

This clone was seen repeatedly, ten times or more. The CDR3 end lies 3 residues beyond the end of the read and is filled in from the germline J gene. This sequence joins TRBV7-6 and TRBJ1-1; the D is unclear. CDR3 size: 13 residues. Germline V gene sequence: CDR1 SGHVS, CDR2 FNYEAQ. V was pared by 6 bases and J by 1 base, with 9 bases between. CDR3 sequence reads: CASSYTGNTEAFF. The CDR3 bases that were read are TGTGCCAGCAGTTATACGGGGAACACTGAA.

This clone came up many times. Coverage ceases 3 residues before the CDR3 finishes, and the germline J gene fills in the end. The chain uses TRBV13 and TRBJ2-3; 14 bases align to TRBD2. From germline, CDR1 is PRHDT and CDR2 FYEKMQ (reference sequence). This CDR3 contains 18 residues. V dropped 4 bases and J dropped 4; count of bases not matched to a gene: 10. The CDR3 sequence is CASSSRLAGGPYSDTQYF. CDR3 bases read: TGTGCCAGCAGCTCCCGACTAGCGGGAGGGCCGTATTCAGATACG.

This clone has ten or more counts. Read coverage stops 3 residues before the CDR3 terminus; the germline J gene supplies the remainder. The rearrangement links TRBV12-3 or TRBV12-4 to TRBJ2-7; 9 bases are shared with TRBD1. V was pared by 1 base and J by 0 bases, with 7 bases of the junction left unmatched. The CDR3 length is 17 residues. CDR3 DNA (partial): TGTGCCAGCAGTTTAGTAGCCGGGACAGGGTTCTCCTACGAG. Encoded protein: CASSLVAGTGFSYE. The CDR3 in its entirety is CASSLVAGTGFSYEQYF.

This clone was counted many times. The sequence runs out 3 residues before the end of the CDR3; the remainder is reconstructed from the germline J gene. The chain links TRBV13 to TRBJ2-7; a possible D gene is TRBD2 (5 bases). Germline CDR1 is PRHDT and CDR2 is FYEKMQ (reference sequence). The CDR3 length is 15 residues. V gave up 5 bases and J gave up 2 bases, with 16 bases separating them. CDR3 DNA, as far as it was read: TGTGCCAGCAGCCCCCCCGGCGGGCTAACCTACGAG. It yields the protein CASSPPGGLTYE. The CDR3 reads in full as CASSPPGGLTYEQYF. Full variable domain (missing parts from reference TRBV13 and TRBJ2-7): AAGVIQSPRHLIKEKRETATLKCYPIPRHDTVYWYQQGPGQDPQFLISFYEKMQSDKGSIPDRFSAQQFSDYHSELNMSSLELGDSALYFCASSPPGGLTYEQYFGPGTRLTVT.

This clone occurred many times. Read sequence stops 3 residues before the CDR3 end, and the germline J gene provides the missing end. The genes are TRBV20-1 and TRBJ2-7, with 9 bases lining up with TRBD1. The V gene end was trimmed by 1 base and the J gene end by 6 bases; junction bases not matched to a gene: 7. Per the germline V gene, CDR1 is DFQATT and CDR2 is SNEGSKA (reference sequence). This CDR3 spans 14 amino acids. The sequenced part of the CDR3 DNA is TGCAGTGCTAGAGGGGGACAGGGTGGGCTCGAG. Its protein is CSARGGQGGLE. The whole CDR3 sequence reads CSARGGQGGLEQYF.